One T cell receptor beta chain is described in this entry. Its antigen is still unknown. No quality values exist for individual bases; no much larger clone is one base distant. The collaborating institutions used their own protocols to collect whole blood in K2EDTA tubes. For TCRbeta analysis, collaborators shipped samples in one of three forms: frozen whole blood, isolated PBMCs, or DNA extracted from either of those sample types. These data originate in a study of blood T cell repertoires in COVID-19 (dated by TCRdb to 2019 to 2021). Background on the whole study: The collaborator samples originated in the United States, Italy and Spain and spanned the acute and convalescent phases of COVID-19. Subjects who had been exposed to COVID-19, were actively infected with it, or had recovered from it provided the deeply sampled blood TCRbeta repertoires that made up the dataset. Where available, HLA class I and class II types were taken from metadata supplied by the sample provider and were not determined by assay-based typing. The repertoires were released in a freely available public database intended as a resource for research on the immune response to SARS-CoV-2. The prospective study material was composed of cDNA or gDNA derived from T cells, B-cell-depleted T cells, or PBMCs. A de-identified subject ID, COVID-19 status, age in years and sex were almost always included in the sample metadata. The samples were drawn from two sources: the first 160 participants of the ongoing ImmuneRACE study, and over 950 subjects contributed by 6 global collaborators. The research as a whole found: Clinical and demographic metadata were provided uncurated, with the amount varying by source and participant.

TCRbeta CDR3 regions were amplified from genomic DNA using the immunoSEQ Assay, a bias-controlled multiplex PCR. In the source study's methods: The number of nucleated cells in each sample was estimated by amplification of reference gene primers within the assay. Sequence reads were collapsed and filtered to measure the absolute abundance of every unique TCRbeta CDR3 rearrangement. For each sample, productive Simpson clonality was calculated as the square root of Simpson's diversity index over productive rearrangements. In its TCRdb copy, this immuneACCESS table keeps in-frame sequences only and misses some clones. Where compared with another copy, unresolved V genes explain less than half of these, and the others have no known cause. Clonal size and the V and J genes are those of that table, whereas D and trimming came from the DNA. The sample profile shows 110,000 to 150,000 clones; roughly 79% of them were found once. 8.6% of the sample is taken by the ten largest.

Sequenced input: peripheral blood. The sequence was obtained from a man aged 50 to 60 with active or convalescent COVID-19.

The DNA reads as follows: TGTGCCAGCAGTTCACTAGCGGGAGCCTTGTATGAGCAGTTCTTC. This yields the protein CASSSLAGALYEQFF. This chain is built from TRBV28 and TRBJ2-1, with 11 middle bases fitting TRBD2. At the junction V is shortened by 4 bases and J by 8 bases; bases outside the gene matches: 7. CDR1 MDHEN and CDR2 SYDVKM were looked up in the germline V gene. The CDR3, from cysteine to phenylalanine, totals 15 residues. Left in the record is the CDR3 DNA by itself, 45 bases read in frame from the first base.